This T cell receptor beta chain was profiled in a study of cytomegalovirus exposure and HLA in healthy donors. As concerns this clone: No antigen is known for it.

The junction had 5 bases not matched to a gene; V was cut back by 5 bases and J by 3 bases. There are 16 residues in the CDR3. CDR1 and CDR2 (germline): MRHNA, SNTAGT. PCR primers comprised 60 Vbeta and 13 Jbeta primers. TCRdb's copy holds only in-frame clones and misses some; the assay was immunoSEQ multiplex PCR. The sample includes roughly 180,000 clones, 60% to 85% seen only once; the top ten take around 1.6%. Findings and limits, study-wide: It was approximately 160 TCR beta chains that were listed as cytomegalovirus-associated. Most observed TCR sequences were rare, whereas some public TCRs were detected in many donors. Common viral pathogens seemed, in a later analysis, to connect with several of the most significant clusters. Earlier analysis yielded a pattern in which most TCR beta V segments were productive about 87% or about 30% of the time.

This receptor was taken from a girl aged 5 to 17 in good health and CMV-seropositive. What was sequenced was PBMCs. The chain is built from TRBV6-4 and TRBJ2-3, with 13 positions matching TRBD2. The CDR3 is CASSPLTSGGTDTQYF. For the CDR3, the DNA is TGTGCCAGCAGTCCCCTGACTAGCGGGGGGACAGATACGCAGTATTTT.